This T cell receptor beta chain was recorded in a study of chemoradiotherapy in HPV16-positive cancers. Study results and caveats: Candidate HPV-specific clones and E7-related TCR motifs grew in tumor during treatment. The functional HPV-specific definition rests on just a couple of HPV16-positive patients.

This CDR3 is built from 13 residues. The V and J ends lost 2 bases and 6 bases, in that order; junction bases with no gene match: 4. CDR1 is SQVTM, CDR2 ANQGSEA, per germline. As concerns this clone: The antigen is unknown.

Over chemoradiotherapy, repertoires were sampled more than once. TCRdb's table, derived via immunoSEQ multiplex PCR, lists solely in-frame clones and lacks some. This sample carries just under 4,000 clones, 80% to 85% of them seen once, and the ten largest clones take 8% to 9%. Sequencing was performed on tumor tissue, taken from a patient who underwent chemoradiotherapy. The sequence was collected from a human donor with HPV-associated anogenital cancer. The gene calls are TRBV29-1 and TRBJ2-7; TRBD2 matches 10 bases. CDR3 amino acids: CSVEIAGGLEQYF. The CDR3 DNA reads TGCAGCGTTGAAATAGCGGGAGGCCTCGAGCAGTACTTC.